The clone carrying this T cell receptor beta chain was recorded a few times. The V segment lost 4 bases and the J segment 5 bases; nucleotides outside the gene matches: 19. The CDR3 totals 17 residues. The V gene's germline CDR1 is DFQATT and CDR2 SNEGSKA (reference sequence). The data belong to a study of blood T cells in healthy people across ages. Together with a sample-barcoded 5' primer, a J-beta primer mix was included in a second PCR lasting about 7 to 12 cycles. TCRdb processed the 5' RACE reads anew with MiXCR; each CDR3 protein has one entry. The sample has 700,000 to 900,000 distinct CDR3 sequences, 53% seen once. The individuals who served as donors were healthy Caucasians living in Russia, aged roughly 6 to 100. Peripheral blood from each donor was collected in a volume of approximately 9.5 milliliters.

The chain combines TRBV20-1 with TRBJ2-5; 7 bases match TRBD2. The sequenced material came from blood. The sequence derives from a man at least 80 years old in good health. Written as DNA, the CDR3 is TGCAGTGCTATCCCGGCTAGCGGTCCCGTCTTTAGGGAGACCCAGTACTTC. Its translation is CSAIPASGPVFRETQYF.